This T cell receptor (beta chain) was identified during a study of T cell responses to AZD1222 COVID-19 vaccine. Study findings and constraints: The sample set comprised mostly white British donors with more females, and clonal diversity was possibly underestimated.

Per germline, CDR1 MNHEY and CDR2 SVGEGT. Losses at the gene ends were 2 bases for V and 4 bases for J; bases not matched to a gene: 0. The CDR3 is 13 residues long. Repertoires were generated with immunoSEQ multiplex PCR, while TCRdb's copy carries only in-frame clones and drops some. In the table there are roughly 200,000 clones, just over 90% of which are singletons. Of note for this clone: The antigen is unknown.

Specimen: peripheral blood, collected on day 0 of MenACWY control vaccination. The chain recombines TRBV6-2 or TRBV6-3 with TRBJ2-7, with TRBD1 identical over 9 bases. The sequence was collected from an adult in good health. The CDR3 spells CASSYDRGYEQYF. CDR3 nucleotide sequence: TGTGCCAGCAGTTACGACAGGGGGTACGAGCAGTACTTC.